Below, one T cell receptor beta chain is given with its context. Allocation to cohorts depended on clinical history reported by the participants. Repertoires were generated with immunoSEQ multiplex PCR, while TCRdb's copy carries only in-frame clones and drops some. Of fewer than 350,000 clones in the sample, approximately 91% were seen once. These data belong to a study of blood T cell repertoires in COVID-19. Across the study: PBMCs, B-cell-depleted T cells, or T cells provided the cDNA or gDNA that made up the material.

CDR3 length: 11 amino acids. Trimming pared 2 bases from V and 3 bases from J, leaving 5 bases between. Germline CDR1 and CDR2: GTSNPN and SVGIG (reference sequence). The sample taken for sequencing was PBMCs or T cells enriched from blood (not recorded which). The chain joins TRBV30 to TRBJ2-7; no clear D. This TCR derives from a woman aged 40-49 years who had recovered from COVID-19. The CDR3 nucleotides read TGTGCCTGGAGTTACAACTACGAGCAGTACTTC. It codes for CAWSYNYEQYF. The whole variable domain, remainder taken from reference TRBV30 and TRBJ2-7, is SQTIHQWPATLVQPVGSPLSLECTVEGTSNPNLYWYRQAAGRGLQLLFYSVGIGQISSEVPQNLSASRPQDRQFILSSKKLLLSDSGFYLCAWSYNYEQYFGPGTRLTVT.